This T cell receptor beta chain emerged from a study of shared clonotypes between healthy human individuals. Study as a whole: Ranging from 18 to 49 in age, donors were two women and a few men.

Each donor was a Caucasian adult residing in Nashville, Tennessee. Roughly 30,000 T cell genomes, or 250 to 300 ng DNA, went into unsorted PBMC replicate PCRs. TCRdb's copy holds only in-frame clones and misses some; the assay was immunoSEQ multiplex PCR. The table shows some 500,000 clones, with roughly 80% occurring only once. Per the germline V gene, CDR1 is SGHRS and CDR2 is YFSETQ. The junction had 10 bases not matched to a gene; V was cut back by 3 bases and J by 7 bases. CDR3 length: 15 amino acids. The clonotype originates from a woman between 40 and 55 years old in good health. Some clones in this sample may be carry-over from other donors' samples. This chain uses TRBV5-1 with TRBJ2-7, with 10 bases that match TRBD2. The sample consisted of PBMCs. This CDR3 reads CASSYILRTSGEQYF. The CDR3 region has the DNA TGCGCCAGCAGCTATATCTTACGGACTAGCGGAGAGCAGTACTTC.